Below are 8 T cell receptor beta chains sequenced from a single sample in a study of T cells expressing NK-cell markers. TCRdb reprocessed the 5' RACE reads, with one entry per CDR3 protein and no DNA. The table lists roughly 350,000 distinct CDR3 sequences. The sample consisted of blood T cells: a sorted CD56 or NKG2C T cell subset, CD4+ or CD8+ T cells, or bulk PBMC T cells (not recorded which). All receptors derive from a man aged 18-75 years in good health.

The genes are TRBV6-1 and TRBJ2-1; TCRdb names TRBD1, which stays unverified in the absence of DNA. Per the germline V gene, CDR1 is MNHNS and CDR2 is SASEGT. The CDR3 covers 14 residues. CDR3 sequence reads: CASSKGTENNEQFF.

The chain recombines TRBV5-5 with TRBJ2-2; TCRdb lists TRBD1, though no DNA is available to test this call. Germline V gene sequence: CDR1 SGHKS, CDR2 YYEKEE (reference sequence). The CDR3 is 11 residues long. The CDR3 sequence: CGLGGTGELFF.

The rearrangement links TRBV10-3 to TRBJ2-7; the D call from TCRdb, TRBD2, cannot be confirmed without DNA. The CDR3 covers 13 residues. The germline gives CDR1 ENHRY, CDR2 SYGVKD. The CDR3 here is CAITGGASYEQYF.

The CDR3: CASSSSGRTEQFF. The V call is TRBV7-9, the J call TRBJ2-1; without DNA, the TCRdb call of TRBD2 cannot be checked. This CDR3 comprises 13 residues. CDR1 SEHNR and CDR2 FQNEAQ come from the germline V gene (reference sequence).

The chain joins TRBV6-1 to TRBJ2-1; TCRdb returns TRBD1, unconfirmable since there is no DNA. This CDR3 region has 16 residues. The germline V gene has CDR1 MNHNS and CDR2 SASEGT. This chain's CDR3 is CASSGGTGGSYNEQFF.

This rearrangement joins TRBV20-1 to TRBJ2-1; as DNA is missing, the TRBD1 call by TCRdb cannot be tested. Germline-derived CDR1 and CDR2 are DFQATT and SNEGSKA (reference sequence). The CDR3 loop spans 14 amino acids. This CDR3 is CSASGGFALGEQFF.

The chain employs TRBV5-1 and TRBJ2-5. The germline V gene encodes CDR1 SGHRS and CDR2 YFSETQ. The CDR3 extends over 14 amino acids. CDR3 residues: CASSSGSLGETQYF.

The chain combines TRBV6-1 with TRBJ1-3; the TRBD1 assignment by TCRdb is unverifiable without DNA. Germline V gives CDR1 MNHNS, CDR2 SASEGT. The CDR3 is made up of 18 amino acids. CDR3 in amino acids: CASTEGGTGGLSGNTIYF.